Below, 19 T cell receptor beta chains from the same sample are listed, as sequenced in a study of blood T cell repertoires in COVID-19. TCRdb keeps only in-frame clones here, not all; method: immunoSEQ multiplex PCR. The table has under 200,000 clones, about 80% seen once. The sample was PBMCs or T cells enriched from blood (not recorded which). The receptor source for this set is a man aged 50-59 years who had recovered from COVID-19.

The chain employs TRBV6-1 and TRBJ1-2; TRBD1 matches 11 bases. This CDR3 region has 16 residues. Trimming at V came to 0 bases and at J to 7 bases, leaving 7 bases not matched to a gene. Germline-derived CDR1 and CDR2 are MNHNS and SASEGT. The CDR3 DNA follows: TGTGCCAGCAGTGAAGCAACGGACAGGGGGCTAGGTGGCTACACCTTC. This sequence encodes CASSEATDRGLGGYTF.

The rearrangement uses TRBV6-2 or TRBV6-3 and TRBJ1-6; perhaps TRBD1 as D (5 bases). The CDR3 sequence is 14 residues long. Germline-derived CDR1 and CDR2 are MNHEY and SVGEGT. The V end was cut by 2 bases, the J end by 8 bases, with 10 bases between. CDR3 in amino acids: CASSYGGGYSPLHF. In DNA form, the CDR3 reads TGTGCCAGCAGTTACGGTGGGGGGTATTCACCCCTCCACTTT.

The J gene is TRBJ2-5, the V gene TRBV4-1, with 12 bases lining up with TRBD2. V gave up 1 base and J gave up 7 bases; unmatched junction bases: 7. The CDR3 covers 16 residues. CDR1 and CDR2 from the germline V gene are MGHRA and YSYEKL. The CDR3 is CASSQGLAGVFGTQYF. The CDR3 coding sequence is TGCGCCAGCAGCCAAGGACTAGCGGGGGTATTTGGGACCCAGTACTTC.

This clone was counted a single time. The rearrangement joins TRBV5-1 to TRBJ1-3; D gene unclear. This CDR3 has 14 residues. The germline gives CDR1 SGHRS, CDR2 YFSETQ. Deletions cut 0 bases from V and 2 bases from J, with 6 bases between. The CDR3 region is CASSLESTGNTIYF. The DNA for the CDR3 is TGCGCCAGCAGCTTGGAGAGTACTGGAAACACCATATATTTT.

The chain recombines TRBV27 with TRBJ2-2; TRBD1 is a possible D gene (6 bases). The CDR3 totals 15 residues. V was clipped by 7 bases and J by 2 bases, with 14 bases between them. Germline V gene lookup returns CDR1 MNHEY and CDR2 SMNVEV (reference sequence). CDR3 region: CASTHRAPNTGELFF. The CDR3 DNA follows: TGTGCCAGCACCCACAGGGCCCCTAACACCGGGGAGCTGTTTTTT.

This rearrangement joins TRBV5-4 to TRBJ2-2; D is possibly TRBD2 (6 bases). V lost 6 bases and J lost 2, with 11 bases in between. The CDR3 spans 14 residues. Germline CDR1 SGHNT, CDR2 YYREEE (reference sequence). The CDR3 DNA reads as TGTGCCAGCAAAGGCGGGGCAAACACCGGGGAGCTGTTTTTT. It specifies CASKGGANTGELFF.

This clone is a singleton in its sample. The CDR3 region is CSVEQRGGLSQFF. CDR3 nucleotide sequence: TGCAGCGTTGAACAGCGGGGGGGCCTCTCGCAGTTCTTC. V gene TRBV29-1 combines with J gene TRBJ2-1; TRBD2 agrees at 10 bases. CDR1 and CDR2 from the germline V gene are SQVTM and ANQGSEA. J was trimmed by 12 bases and V by 2 bases; bases with no gene match: 7. The CDR3 consists of 13 residues.

The gene calls are TRBV4-1 and TRBJ1-4; D is ambiguous. CDR3 length: 13 amino acids. V was trimmed by 1 base and J by 8 bases, leaving 8 bases between them. Per the germline V gene, CDR1 is MGHRA and CDR2 is YSYEKL. CDR3 residues: CASSQGASEKLFF. CDR3 bases: TGCGCCAGCAGCCAAGGGGCCAGCGAAAAACTGTTTTTT.

The chain couples TRBV23-1 to TRBJ2-7, with TRBD1 matching over 7 bases. TRBV23-1 is filed as an ORF, its function uncertain. Trimming removed 0 bases from V and 4 bases from J; junction bases left unmatched: 6. The CDR3 is made up of 15 amino acids. CDR3 region: CASSQSRTGIYEQYF. Here the CDR3 DNA reads TGCGCCAGCAGTCAATCGCGGACAGGAATATACGAGCAGTACTTC.

The rearrangement joins TRBV27 to TRBJ1-4; 7 nucleotides match TRBD1. This CDR3 has 15 residues. Germline CDR1 is MNHEY and CDR2 is SMNVEV (reference sequence). Germline trimming cut 5 bases from V and 3 bases from J; bases unmatched to any gene: 6. Here the CDR3 DNA reads TGTGCCAGCAGTGGCCTGGGACAGCCTAATGAAAAACTGTTTTTT. Translation: CASSGLGQPNEKLFF. Filled out from reference TRBV27 and TRBJ1-4, the complete variable domain reads EAQVTQNPRYLITVTGKKLTVTCSQNMNHEYMSWYRQDPGLGLRQIYYSMNVEVTDKGDVPEGYKVSRKEKRNFPLILESPSPNQTSLYFCASSGLGQPNEKLFFGSGTQLSVL.

The CDR3 loop reads CASSEVRGWDYNEQFF. In DNA, the CDR3 is TGTGCCAGCAGTGAGGTAAGGGGTTGGGATTACAATGAGCAGTTCTTC. This chain connects TRBV25-1 to TRBJ2-1, with D possibly matching TRBD1 (5 bases). CDR1 MGHDK and CDR2 SYGVNS come from the germline V gene. Trimming pared 3 bases from V and 4 bases from J, leaving 16 bases between. The CDR3 extends over 16 amino acids.

The chain combines TRBV5-1 with TRBJ2-2, with D maybe TRBD1 (6 bases). Germline CDR1 reads SGHRS; CDR2 reads YFSETQ. This CDR3 region has 15 residues. Trimming left V 2 bases short and J 3 bases short, with 11 bases between. Here the CDR3 DNA reads TGCGCCAGCAGCTTCAGGGGAAGGGACACCGGGGAGCTGTTTTTT. This codes for CASSFRGRDTGELFF. The full variable domain, completed using reference TRBV5-1 and TRBJ2-2, is KAGVTQTPRYLIKTRGQQVTLSCSPISGHRSVSWYQQTPGQGLQFLFEYFSETQRNKGNFPGRFSGRQFSNSRSEMNVSTLELGDSALYLCASSFRGRDTGELFFGEGSRLTVL.

DNA for the CDR3: TGTGCCAGCAGCACCCTATACGAGCAGTACTTC. Translating gives CASSTLYEQYF. The chain joins TRBV7-9 to TRBJ2-7; no definite D call. This CDR3 contains 11 residues. Trimming took 5 bases from V and 4 from J, leaving 6 bases between them. Per germline, CDR1 SEHNR and CDR2 FQNEAQ (reference sequence).

Points on this clone: This may be a read error, as it is one base from a much larger clone. Other nucleotide sequences in the sample specify the same CDR3. V and J are TRBV15 and TRBJ1-1; 7 bases fit TRBD1. Germline trimming cut 2 bases from V and 3 bases from J; bases unmatched to any gene: 6. Per germline, CDR1 LNHNV and CDR2 YYDKDF (reference sequence). There are 15 residues in the CDR3. CDR3 nucleotides: TGTGCCACCAGCAGACTTCGACAGGGCGACACTGAAGCTTTCTTT. The encoded protein is CATSRLRQGDTEAFF.

This chain connects TRBV7-2 to TRBJ2-7, with TRBD1 matching 8 bases. Germline values: CDR1 SGHTA, CDR2 FQGNSA. V shed 4 bases, J shed 4 bases, and the junction held 9 bases outside the gene matches. CDR3 size: 15 residues. In DNA form, the CDR3 reads TGTGCCAGCAGCTACGGCGGGACAGGTTCATACGAGCAGTACTTC. Amino acids: CASSYGGTGSYEQYF.

This rearrangement joins TRBV18 to TRBJ2-5, with TRBD2 as a possible D gene (6 bases). Germline values: CDR1 KGHSH, CDR2 LQKENI. The CDR3 has 16 residues. Between the trimmed V and J ends, which lost 3 bases and 7 bases, there was a span of 21 bases. The CDR3 region has the DNA TGTGCCAGCTCACCCGAGCAACCGGGGGTAACGGGGACCCAGTACTTC. Amino acid sequence: CASSPEQPGVTGTQYF. Supplemented by reference TRBV18 and TRBJ2-5, the full variable domain reads NAGVMQNPRHLVRRRGQEARLRCSPMKGHSHVYWYRQLPEEGLKFMVYLQKENIIDESGMPKERFSAEFPKEGPSILRIQQVVRGDSAAYFCASSPEQPGVTGTQYFGPGTRLLVL.

V is TRBV3-1 (or the pseudogene TRBV3-2) and J is TRBJ1-5, with 7 bases aligning to TRBD1. Germline V lookup: CDR1 LGHDT, CDR2 YNNKEL (reference sequence). The CDR3 contains 15 residues. V was clipped by 0 bases and J by 4 bases; unmatched bases: 3. The CDR3 nucleotides read TGTGCCAGCAGCCAAGATGCAGGGGGGAATCAGCCCCAGCATTTT. It specifies CASSQDAGGNQPQHF.

The chain joins TRBV15 to TRBJ2-5; 10 bases are shared with TRBD2. V shed 3 bases and J 5 bases; nucleotides not matched to a gene: 9. Germline CDR1 and CDR2: LNHNV and YYDKDF (reference sequence). CDR3 size: 16 residues. The CDR3 sequence is CATSRTTSGHGETQYF. The CDR3 coding sequence is TGTGCCACCAGCAGGACGACTAGCGGGCACGGGGAGACCCAGTACTTC. The full variable domain, with the rest looked up from reference TRBV15 and TRBJ2-5, is DAMVIQNPRYQVTQFGKPVTLSCSQTLNHNVMYWYQQKSSQAPKLLFHYYDKDFNNEADTPDNFQSRRPNTSFCFLDIRSPGLGDTAMYLCATSRTTSGHGETQYFGPGTRLLVL.

This clone is a singleton in its sample. Germline is not matched at one junction end, which may reflect a read error. V and J are TRBV6-5 and TRBJ1-5; TRBD1 is a possible D gene (5 bases). Germline lookup yields CDR1 MNHEY and CDR2 SVGAGI. CDR3 length: 13 amino acids. The chain's CDR3 is CASSFRDNQPQHF. CDR3 in DNA: TGCGCCAGCAGTTTCAGGGACAATCAGCCCCAGCATTTT.